These 20 T cell receptor beta chains came from one sample sequenced in a study of blood T cell repertoires in COVID-19. Profiling relied on immunoSEQ multiplex PCR, and the TCRdb table lists in-frame clones only, not all of them. The sample has approximately 100,000 clones, approximately 86% seen once; the top ten hold about 3%. Material: peripheral blood. The source of these receptors is a human donor in a cohort sampled during active COVID-19.

This chain uses TRBV5-6 with TRBJ1-1; D ambiguous. This CDR3 spans 13 amino acids. Germline V gene sequence: CDR1 SGHDT, CDR2 YYEEEE. Trimming shortened V by 4 bases and J by 1 base, and 8 bases separated the two germline ends. CDR3 sequence: CASSGRSNTEAFF. DNA for the CDR3: TGTGCCAGCAGCGGGAGGTCGAACACTGAAGCTTTCTTT. The full variable domain, completed using reference TRBV5-6 and TRBJ1-1, is DAGVTQSPTHLIKTRGQQVTLRCSPKSGHDTVSWYQQALGQGPQFIFQYYEEEERQRGNFPDRFSGHQFPNYSSELNVNALLLGDSALYLCASSGRSNTEAFFGQGTRLTVV.

This chain joins TRBV5-1 and TRBJ2-3, with a tentative D call TRBD1 (6 bases). The germline V gene encodes CDR1 SGHRS and CDR2 YFSETQ. The CDR3 spans 17 residues. Between the trimmed V and J ends, which lost 4 bases and 0 bases, there was a span of 18 bases. DNA of the CDR3: TGCGCCAGCAGCCCACATGCCGTAGGGGGTAGCACAGATACGCAGTATTTT. The encoded protein is CASSPHAVGGSTDTQYF.

This chain uses TRBV9 with TRBJ2-3; 10 nucleotides align to TRBD2. The CDR3 runs to 18 residues. Germline assignment: CDR1 SGDLS and CDR2 YYNGEE. J lost 4 bases, V lost 3 bases, and 14 bases had no gene match. CDR3 DNA: TGTGCCAGCAGCGCCGGCCGCGGGGCTAGCGGGAGTTCAGATACGCAGTATTTT. Residues: CASSAGRGASGSSDTQYF.

The genes are TRBV10-1 and TRBJ2-1, with TRBD2 identical over 8 bases. V was clipped by 4 bases and J by 8 bases; unmatched bases: 4. Per germline, CDR1 WNHNN and CDR2 SYGVQD (reference sequence). The CDR3 totals 13 residues. This CDR3 reads CASSGSGNDEQFF. The CDR3 DNA reads TGCGCCAGCAGTGGTAGCGGGAATGATGAGCAGTTCTTC.

The gene calls are TRBV4-1 and TRBJ2-7; 7 nucleotides agree with TRBD2. The CDR3 loop spans 15 amino acids. CDR1 is MGHRA, CDR2 YSYEKL, per germline. The junction had 3 bases not matched to a gene; V was cut back by 1 base and J by 0 bases. The CDR3: CASSQALAASYEQYF. DNA for the CDR3: TGCGCCAGCAGCCAAGCCCTAGCGGCCTCCTACGAGCAGTACTTC.

The rearrangement joins TRBV3-1 (or the pseudogene TRBV3-2) to TRBJ2-7; 7 bases line up with TRBD1. The length of the CDR3 is 12 residues. Germline trimming cut 5 bases from V and 6 bases from J; bases unmatched to any gene: 4. Germline CDR1 and CDR2: LGHDT and YNNKEL (reference sequence). The CDR3 loop reads CASSFRTGEQYF. In nucleotides, the CDR3 is TGTGCCAGCAGCTTCCGGACAGGCGAGCAGTACTTC.

The chain joins TRBV28 to TRBJ2-7, with 8 nucleotides matching TRBD2. The CDR3 runs to 15 residues. V lost 0 bases, J lost 3 bases, and 4 bases stayed unmatched. Germline CDR1 reads MDHEN; CDR2 reads SYDVKM. DNA of the CDR3: TGTGCCAGCAGTTTATGGTCGGGGGGGTACTACGAGCAGTACTTC. Translation gives CASSLWSGGYYEQYF.

A few counts support this clone. The V call is TRBV30, the J call TRBJ2-7, with a weak D call TRBD1 (7 bases). The CDR3 is 14 amino acids. Trimming pared 3 bases from V and 6 bases from J, leaving 18 bases between. Per the germline V gene, CDR1 is GTSNPN and CDR2 is SVGIG (reference sequence). CDR3 amino acids: CAWRWRGRFSEQYF. The CDR3 bases are TGTGCCTGGAGGTGGAGGGGGCGATTCTCCGAGCAGTACTTC.

The chain carries TRBV5-5 and TRBJ1-1, with D possibly being TRBD1 (5 bases). The CDR3 is 16 residues long. Germline lookup yields CDR1 SGHKS and CDR2 YYEKEE (reference sequence). V lost 3 bases to trimming and J lost 4 bases, with 19 bases between them. CDR3 nucleotides: TGTGCCAGCAGCTCGACGTTTTTGGGGGGTGGCACTGAAGCTTTCTTT. Translation gives CASSSTFLGGGTEAFF.

V is TRBV6-2 or TRBV6-3 and J is TRBJ1-2; no clear D. V was pared by 4 bases and J by 4 bases, with 7 bases between. The CDR3 is 12 amino acids. Looked up from germline, CDR1 is MNHEY and CDR2 is SVGEGT. In DNA form, the CDR3 reads TGTGCCAGCAGTTCGGTCTTCTATGGCTACACCTTC. The encoded protein is CASSSVFYGYTF.

This sequence joins TRBV11-2 and TRBJ1-5, with TRBD1 as a possible D gene (6 bases). This CDR3 region has 14 residues. Trimming pared 5 bases from V and 4 bases from J, leaving 12 bases between. In germline, CDR1 is SGHAT, CDR2 FQNNGV. CDR3 protein: CASSQGHGNQPQHF. The DNA for the CDR3 is TGTGCCAGCAGCCAGGGACATGGTAATCAGCCCCAGCATTTT. The variable domain in full, with the rest retrieved from reference TRBV11-2 and TRBJ1-5, is EAGVAQSPRYKIIEKRQSVAFWCNPISGHATLYWYQQILGQGPKLLIQFQNNGVVDDSQLPKDRFSAERLKGVDSTLKIQPAKLEDSAVYLCASSQGHGNQPQHFGDGTRLSIL.

The V gene is TRBV7-2, the J gene TRBJ1-6, with 11 bases matching TRBD1. V lost 9 bases to trimming and J lost 7 bases; unmatched junction nucleotides: 5. The CDR3 contains 14 residues. Germline CDR1 and CDR2: SGHTA and FQGNSA. Written as DNA, the CDR3 is TGTGCCAGTAGGACAGGGGGCGACAATTCACCCCTCCACTTT. Translation gives CASRTGGDNSPLHF.

The chain joins TRBV15 to TRBJ2-5; D call uncertain. V was shortened by 0 bases and J by 2 bases, with 7 bases between the two germline ends. The CDR3 totals 14 residues. Looked up from germline, CDR1 is LNHNV and CDR2 is YYDKDF (reference sequence). CDR3 protein: CATSRDPRQETQYF. CDR3 bases: TGTGCCACCAGCAGAGACCCCCGTCAAGAGACCCAGTACTTC.

The chain has TRBV7-2 and TRBJ1-2; 9 bases align to TRBD1. Germline lookup yields CDR1 SGHTA and CDR2 FQGNSA. The CDR3 is 13 amino acids. V lost 4 bases, J lost 8 bases, and 5 bases stayed unmatched. The CDR3 region is CASSSTGTGGYTF. CDR3 DNA sequence: TGTGCCAGCAGCTCAACCGGGACAGGGGGCTACACCTTC.

J is TRBJ2-5 and V is TRBV4-2; 14 bases line up with TRBD2. V trimming: 0 bases; J trimming: 4 bases; junction bases outside the gene matches: 7. The CDR3 spans 18 residues. The germline V gene encodes CDR1 LGHNA and CDR2 YNFKEQ. The DNA of the CDR3 is TGTGCCAGCAGCCAAGAGGGGACTAGCGGGGGCCCCCGAGAGACCCAGTACTTC. Translating gives CASSQEGTSGGPRETQYF.

Here the CDR3 reads CASSLAGKGYRERGYTF. The DNA of the CDR3 is TGTGCCAGCAGCTTGGCCGGGAAAGGCTACCGGGAAAGGGGCTACACCTTC. The rearrangement joins TRBV5-4 to TRBJ1-2; D remains unclear. V gave up 0 bases and J gave up 8 bases, with 23 bases separating them. Germline V gives CDR1 SGHNT, CDR2 YYREEE (reference sequence). CDR3 length equals 17 residues. The complete variable domain, with remaining parts taken from reference TRBV5-4 and TRBJ1-2, reads ETGVTQSPTHLIKTRGQQVTLRCSSQSGHNTVSWYQQALGQGPQFIFQYYREEENGRGNFPPRFSGLQFPNYSSELNVNALELDDSALYLCASSLAGKGYRERGYTFGSGTRLTVV.

The CDR3 nucleotides are TGTGCCAGTAGTATGAGCGGGAGGGGTTACGAGCAGTACTTC. This sequence encodes CASSMSGRGYEQYF. This rearrangement joins TRBV19 to TRBJ2-7, with 10 positions matching TRBD2. V shed 3 bases, J shed 4 bases, and the junction held 3 bases outside the gene matches. This CDR3 has 14 amino acids. Germline V CDR1 and CDR2: LNHDA, SQIVND (reference sequence).

The chain carries TRBV11-2 and TRBJ2-7; no reliable D call. This CDR3 has 14 amino acids. Germline V CDR1 and CDR2: SGHAT, FQNNGV. Trimming removed 3 bases at V and 0 bases at J, with 9 bases between. CDR3 DNA sequence: TGTGCCAGCAGCTTCGACATCGACTCCTACGAGCAGTACTTC. This sequence encodes CASSFDIDSYEQYF. Combining the CDR3 with reference TRBV11-2 and TRBJ2-7 gives the whole variable domain EAGVAQSPRYKIIEKRQSVAFWCNPISGHATLYWYQQILGQGPKLLIQFQNNGVVDDSQLPKDRFSAERLKGVDSTLKIQPAKLEDSAVYLCASSFDIDSYEQYFGPGTRLTVT.

The CDR3 DNA follows: TGCGCCAGCAGTGCCTTGGACAGGGGCACCTACAATGAGCAGTTCTTC. Translated, it gives CASSALDRGTYNEQFF. The V and J genes are TRBV10-1 and TRBJ2-1, with 9 bases matching TRBD1. The CDR3 length is 16 residues. Trimming at V came to 4 bases and at J to 2 bases, leaving 6 bases not matched to a gene. Per germline, CDR1 WNHNN and CDR2 SYGVQD (reference sequence).

The genes are TRBV7-2 and TRBJ2-5; possible D gene TRBD1, 6 bases. Trimming removed 3 bases at V and 4 bases at J, with 12 bases between. This CDR3 region has 14 residues. CDR1 is SGHTA and CDR2 is FQGNSA in the germline V gene. CDR3 loop: CASSLDGGGETQYF. DNA for the CDR3: TGTGCCAGCAGCTTGGATGGGGGCGGAGAGACCCAGTACTTC. The entire variable domain, with the rest obtained from reference TRBV7-2 and TRBJ2-5, is as follows: GAGVSQSPSNKVTEKGKDVELRCDPISGHTALYWYRQSLGQGLEFLIYFQGNSAPDKSGLPSDRFSAERTGGSVSTLTIQRTQQEDSAVYLCASSLDGGGETQYFGPGTRLLVL.